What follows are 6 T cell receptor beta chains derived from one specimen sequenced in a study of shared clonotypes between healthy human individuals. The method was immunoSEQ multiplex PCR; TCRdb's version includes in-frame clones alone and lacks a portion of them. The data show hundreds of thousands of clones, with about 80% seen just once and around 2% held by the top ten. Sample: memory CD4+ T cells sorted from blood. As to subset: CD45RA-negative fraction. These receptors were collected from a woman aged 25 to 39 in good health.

This chain's CDR3 is CASSLLRGQEYEQYF. CDR3 in DNA: TGTGCCAGCAGCCTCCTCAGGGGGCAAGAGTACGAGCAGTACTTC. V gene TRBV28 combines with J gene TRBJ2-7, with TRBD1 matching 8 bases. V lost 6 bases to trimming and J lost 4 bases; unmatched junction nucleotides: 11. The CDR3 spans 15 residues. Looked up from germline, CDR1 is MDHEN and CDR2 is SYDVKM. The complete variable domain, with remaining parts taken from reference TRBV28 and TRBJ2-7, reads DVKVTQSSRYLVKRTGEKVFLECVQDMDHENMFWYRQDPGLGLRLIYFSYDVKMKEKGDIPEGYSVSREKKERFSLILESASTNQTSMYLCASSLLRGQEYEQYFGPGTRLTVT.

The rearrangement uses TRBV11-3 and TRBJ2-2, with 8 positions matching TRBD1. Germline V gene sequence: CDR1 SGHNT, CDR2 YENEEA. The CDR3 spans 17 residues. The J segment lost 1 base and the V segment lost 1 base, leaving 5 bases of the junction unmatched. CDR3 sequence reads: CASSLGAGTGNTGELFF. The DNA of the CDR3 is TGTGCCAGCAGCTTAGGGGCCGGGACAGGGAACACCGGGGAGCTGTTTTTT. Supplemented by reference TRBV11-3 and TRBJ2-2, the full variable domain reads EAGVVQSPRYKIIEKKQPVAFWCNPISGHNTLYWYLQNLGQGPELLIRYENEEAVDDSQLPKDRFSAERLKGVDSTLKIQPAELGDSAVYLCASSLGAGTGNTGELFFGEGSRLTVL.

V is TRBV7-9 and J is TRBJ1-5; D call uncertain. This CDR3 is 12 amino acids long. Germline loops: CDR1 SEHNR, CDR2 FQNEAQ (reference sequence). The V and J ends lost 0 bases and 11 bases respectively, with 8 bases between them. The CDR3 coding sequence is TGTGCCAGCAGCTTAGCCGATGCAGCCCAGCATTTT. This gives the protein CASSLADAAQHF. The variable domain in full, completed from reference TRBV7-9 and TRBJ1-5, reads DTGVSQNPRHKITKRGQNVTFRCDPISEHNRLYWYRQTLGQGPEFLTYFQNEAQLEKSRLLSDRFSAERPKGSFSTLEIQRTEQGDSAMYLCASSLADAAQHFGDGTRLSIL.

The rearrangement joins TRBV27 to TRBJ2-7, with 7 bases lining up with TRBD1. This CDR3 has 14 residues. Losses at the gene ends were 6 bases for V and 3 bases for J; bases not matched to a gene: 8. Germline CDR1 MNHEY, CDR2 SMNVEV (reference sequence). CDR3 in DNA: TGTGCCAGCAGCTCAAAATGGGACAGCTACGAGCAGTACTTC. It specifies CASSSKWDSYEQYF.

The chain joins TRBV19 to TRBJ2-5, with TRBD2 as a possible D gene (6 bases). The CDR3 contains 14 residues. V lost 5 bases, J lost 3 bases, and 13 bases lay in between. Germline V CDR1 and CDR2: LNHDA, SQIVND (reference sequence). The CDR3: CASSPLGEEETQYF. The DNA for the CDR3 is TGTGCCAGTAGTCCCCTGGGGGAGGAAGAGACCCAGTACTTC.

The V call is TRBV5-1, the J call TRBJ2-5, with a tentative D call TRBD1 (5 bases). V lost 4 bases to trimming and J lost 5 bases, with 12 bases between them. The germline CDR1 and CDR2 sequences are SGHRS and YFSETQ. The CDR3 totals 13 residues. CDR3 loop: CASSKDNWETQYF. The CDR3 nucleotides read TGCGCCAGCAGCAAGGACAACTGGGAGACCCAGTACTTC.